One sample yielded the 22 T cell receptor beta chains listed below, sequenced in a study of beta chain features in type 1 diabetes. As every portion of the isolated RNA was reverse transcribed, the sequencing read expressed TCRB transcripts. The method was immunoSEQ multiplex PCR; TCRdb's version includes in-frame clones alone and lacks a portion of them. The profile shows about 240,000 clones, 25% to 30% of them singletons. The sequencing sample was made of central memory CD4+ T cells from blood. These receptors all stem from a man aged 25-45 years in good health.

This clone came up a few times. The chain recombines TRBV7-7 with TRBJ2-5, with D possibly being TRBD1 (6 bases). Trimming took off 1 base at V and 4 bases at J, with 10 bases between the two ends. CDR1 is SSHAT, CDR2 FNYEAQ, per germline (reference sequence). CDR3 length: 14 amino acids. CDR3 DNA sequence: TGTGCCAGCAGCTTAGAGGGGGTGGGAGAGACCCAGTACTTC. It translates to CASSLEGVGETQYF.

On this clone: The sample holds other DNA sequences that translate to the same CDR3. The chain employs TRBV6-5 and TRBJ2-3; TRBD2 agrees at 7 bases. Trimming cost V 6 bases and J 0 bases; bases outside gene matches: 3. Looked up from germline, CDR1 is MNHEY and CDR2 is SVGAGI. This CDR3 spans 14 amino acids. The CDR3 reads CASRLALSTDTQYF. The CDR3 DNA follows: TGTGCCAGCAGACTAGCGCTTAGCACAGATACGCAGTATTTT.

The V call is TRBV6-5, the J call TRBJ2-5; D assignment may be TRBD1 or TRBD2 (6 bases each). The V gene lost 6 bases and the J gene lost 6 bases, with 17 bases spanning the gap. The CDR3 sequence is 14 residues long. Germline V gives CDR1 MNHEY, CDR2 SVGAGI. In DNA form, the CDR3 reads TGTGCCAGCAGGGGAGCCGGGGGCGGAAAGACCCAGTACTTC. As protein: CASRGAGGGKTQYF.

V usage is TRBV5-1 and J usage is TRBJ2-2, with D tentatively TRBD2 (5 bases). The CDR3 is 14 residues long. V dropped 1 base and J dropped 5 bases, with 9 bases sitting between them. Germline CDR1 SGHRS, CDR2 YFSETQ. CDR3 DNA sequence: TGCGCCAGCAGCTTGCAGGAGGTAACCGGGGAGCTGTTTTTT. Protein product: CASSLQEVTGELFF.

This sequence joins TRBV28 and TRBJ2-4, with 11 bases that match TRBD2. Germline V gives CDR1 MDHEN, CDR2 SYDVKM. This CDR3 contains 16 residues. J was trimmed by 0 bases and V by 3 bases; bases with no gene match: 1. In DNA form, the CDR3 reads TGTGCCAGCAGTTTCGGACTAGCGGGAGCCAAAAACATTCAGTACTTC. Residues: CASSFGLAGAKNIQYF.

The CDR3: CASKKPTDTQYF. DNA for the CDR3: TGTGCCAGCAAGAAGCCGACAGATACGCAGTATTTT. The chain uses TRBV2 and TRBJ2-3; D gene ambiguous. The CDR3 length is 12 residues. Per germline, CDR1 SNHLY and CDR2 FYNNEI. Trimming took off 7 bases at V and 3 bases at J, with 8 bases between the two ends.

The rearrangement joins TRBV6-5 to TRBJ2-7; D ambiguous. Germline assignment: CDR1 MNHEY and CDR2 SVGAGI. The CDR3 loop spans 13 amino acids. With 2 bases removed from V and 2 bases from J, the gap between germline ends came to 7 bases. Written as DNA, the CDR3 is TGTGCCAGCAGTTACGGATGGCCCTACGAGCAGTACTTC. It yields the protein CASSYGWPYEQYF.

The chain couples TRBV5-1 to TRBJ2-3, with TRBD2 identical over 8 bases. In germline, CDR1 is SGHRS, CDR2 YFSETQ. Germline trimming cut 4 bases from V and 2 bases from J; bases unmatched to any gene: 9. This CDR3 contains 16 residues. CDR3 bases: TGCGCCAGCAGCACCTATAGCGGGGAAATCACAGATACGCAGTATTTT. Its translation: CASSTYSGEITDTQYF.

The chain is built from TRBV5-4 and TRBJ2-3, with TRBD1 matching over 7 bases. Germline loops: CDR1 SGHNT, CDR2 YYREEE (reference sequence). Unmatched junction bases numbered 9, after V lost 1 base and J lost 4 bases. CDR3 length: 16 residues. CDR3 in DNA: TGTGCCAGCAGCTTGAGGACAGGCTCTCAGGCAGATACGCAGTATTTT. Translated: CASSLRTGSQADTQYF.

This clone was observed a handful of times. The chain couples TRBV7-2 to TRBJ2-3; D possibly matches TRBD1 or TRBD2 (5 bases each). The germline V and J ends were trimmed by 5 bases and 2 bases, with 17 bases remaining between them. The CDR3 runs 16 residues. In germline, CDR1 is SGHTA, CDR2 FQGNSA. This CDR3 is CASSKGAGKSTDTQYF. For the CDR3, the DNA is TGTGCCAGCAGCAAAGGGGCCGGGAAATCCACAGATACGCAGTATTTT.

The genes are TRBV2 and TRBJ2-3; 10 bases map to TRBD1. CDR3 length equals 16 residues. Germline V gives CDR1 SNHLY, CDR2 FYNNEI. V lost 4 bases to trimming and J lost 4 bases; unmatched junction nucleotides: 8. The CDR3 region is CASSGPGTGAADTQYF. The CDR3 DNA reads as TGTGCCAGCAGTGGTCCCGGGACAGGGGCCGCAGATACGCAGTATTTT.

Here the CDR3 DNA reads TGTGCCAGCAGCTTTTGGGGGACAGGGGCCAAAAACATTCAGTACTTC. It specifies CASSFWGTGAKNIQYF. The chain is built from TRBV5-6 and TRBJ2-4, with 9 bases matching TRBD1. This CDR3 is built from 16 residues. With 2 bases clipped from V and 1 base from J, the junction kept 4 bases outside the gene matches. The germline CDR1 and CDR2 sequences are SGHDT and YYEEEE.

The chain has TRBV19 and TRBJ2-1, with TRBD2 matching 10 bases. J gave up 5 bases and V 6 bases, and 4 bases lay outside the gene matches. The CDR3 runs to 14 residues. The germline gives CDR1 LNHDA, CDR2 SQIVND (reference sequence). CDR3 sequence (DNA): TGTGCCAGTAGACTAGCGGGGATCGACAATGAGCAGTTCTTC. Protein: CASRLAGIDNEQFF.

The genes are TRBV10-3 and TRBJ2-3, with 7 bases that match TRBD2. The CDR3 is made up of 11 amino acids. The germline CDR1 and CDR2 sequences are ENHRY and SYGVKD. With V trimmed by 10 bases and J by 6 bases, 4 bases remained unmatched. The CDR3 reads CATGREDTQYF. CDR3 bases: TGTGCCACGGGGAGGGAGGATACGCAGTATTTT.

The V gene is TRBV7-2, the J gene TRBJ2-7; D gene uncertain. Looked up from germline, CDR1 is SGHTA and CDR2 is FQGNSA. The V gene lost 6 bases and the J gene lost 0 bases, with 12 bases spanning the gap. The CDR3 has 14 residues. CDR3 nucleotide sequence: TGTGCCAGCAGAATTAGCCAAAGCTCCTACGAGCAGTACTTC. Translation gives CASRISQSSYEQYF.

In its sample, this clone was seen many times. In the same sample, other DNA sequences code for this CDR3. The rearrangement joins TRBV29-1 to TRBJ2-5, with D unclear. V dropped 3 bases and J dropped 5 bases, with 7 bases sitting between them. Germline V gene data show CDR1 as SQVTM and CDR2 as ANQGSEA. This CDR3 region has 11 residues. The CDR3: CSVDRTETQYF. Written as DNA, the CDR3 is TGCAGCGTTGACAGGACGGAGACCCAGTACTTC.

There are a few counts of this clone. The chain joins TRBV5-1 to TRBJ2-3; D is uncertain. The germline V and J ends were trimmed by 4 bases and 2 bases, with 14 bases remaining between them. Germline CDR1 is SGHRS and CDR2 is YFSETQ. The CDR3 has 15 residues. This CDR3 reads CASSRQVDLTDTQYF. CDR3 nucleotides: TGCGCCAGCAGCCGGCAGGTTGACCTCACAGATACGCAGTATTTT.

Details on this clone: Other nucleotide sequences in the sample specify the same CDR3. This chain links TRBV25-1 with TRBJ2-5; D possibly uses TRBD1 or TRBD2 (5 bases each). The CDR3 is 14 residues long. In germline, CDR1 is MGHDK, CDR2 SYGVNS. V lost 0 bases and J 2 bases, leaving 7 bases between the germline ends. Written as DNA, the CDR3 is TGTGCCAGCAGTGAATATGGGGGTCAAGAGACCCAGTACTTC. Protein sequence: CASSEYGGQETQYF.

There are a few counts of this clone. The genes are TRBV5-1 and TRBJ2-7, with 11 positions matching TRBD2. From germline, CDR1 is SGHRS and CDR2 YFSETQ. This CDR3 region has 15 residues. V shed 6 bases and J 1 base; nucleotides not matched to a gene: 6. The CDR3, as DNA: TGCGCCAGCAAATCCGGGACTAGCGGATCCTACGAGCAGTACTTC. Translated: CASKSGTSGSYEQYF.

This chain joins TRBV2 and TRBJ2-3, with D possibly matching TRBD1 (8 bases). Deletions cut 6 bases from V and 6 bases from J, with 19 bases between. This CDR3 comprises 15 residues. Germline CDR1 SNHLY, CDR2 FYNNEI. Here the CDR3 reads CASSRIGQGGDTQYF. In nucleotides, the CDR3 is TGTGCCAGCAGCAGGATTGGACAGGGAGGGGATACGCAGTATTTT.

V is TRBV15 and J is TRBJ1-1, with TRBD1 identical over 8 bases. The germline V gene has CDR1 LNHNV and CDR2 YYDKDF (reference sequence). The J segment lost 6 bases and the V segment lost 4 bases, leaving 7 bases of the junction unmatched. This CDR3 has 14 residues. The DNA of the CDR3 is TGTGCCACCAGCACCGGGACAGGAGGATCTGAAGCTTTCTTT. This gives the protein CATSTGTGGSEAFF. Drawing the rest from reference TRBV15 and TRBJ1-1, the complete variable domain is DAMVIQNPRYQVTQFGKPVTLSCSQTLNHNVMYWYQQKSSQAPKLLFHYYDKDFNNEADTPDNFQSRRPNTSFCFLDIRSPGLGDTAMYLCATSTGTGGSEAFFGQGTRLTVV.

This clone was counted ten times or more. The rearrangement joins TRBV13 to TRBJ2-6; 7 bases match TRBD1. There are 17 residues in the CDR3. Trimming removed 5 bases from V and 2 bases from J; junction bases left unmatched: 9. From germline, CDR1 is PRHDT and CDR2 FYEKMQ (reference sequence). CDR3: CASSPYTGAAGANVLTF. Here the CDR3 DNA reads TGTGCCAGCAGCCCATACACAGGGGCAGCTGGGGCCAACGTCCTGACTTTC.